A single T cell receptor (beta chain) is shown here with its context. Its antigen is as yet unknown. The sample belongs to a study of Ad26.COV2.S vaccination and SARS-CoV-2 variants. The wider study: Ad26.COV2.S shots went into the muscle once or twice, 56 days apart.

The table came from immunoSEQ multiplex PCR; TCRdb's copy has only in-frame clones and leaves some out. The sample carries about 330,000 clones, roughly 90% recorded once. The treatment here: over 15 received Ad26.COV2.S at low or high dose, single or two shots; about five received placebo; per-sample allocation not given. The investigators took samples on day 63 after the first vaccine or placebo injection. Cohort 1b enrolled adults aged 18-55 years in Boston. General study results and limits: Measures of TCR breadth and depth may have fallen short of total T cell responses. Substantial breadth in spike-specific CD8+ and CD4+ T cell responses was reportedly seen after vaccination.

This CDR3 has 14 amino acids. Per germline, CDR1 SQVTM and CDR2 ANQGSEA. V lost 5 bases and J lost 0, with 11 bases in between. This receptor was identified in a person aged 18 to 65 who received the Ad26.COV2.S COVID-19 vaccine or a placebo. The sample here was peripheral blood, taken in a trial of Ad26.COV2.S vaccine versus placebo. This sequence joins TRBV29-1 and TRBJ2-1; D gene uncertain. CDR3 amino acids: CSVPTASSYNEQFF. The CDR3 DNA is TGCAGCGTTCCGACGGCCAGCTCCTACAATGAGCAGTTCTTC.